The 4 T cell receptor beta chains given below trace back to one sample, sequenced in a study of T cells in Graves' hyperthyroidism and ophthalmopathy. The investigators amplified TCR beta CDR3 regions from RNA transcripts. The HTBI primer set was used in a first-round RT-PCR of the TCR CDR3. Using its own MiXCR run on the multiplex PCR reads, TCRdb lists one record per CDR3 protein. This sample yields 650,000 to 850,000 distinct CDR3 sequences, of which 15% to 20% are seen a single time; 16% belongs to the top ten. The sample taken for sequencing was blood. Every receptor here comes from a woman aged 45-65 years with Graves' hyperthyroidism that later progressed to Graves' ophthalmopathy.

There are many counts of this clonotype. The genes are TRBV6-2 or TRBV6-3 and TRBJ1-1; D uncertain. V was pared by 5 bases and J by 2 bases, with 9 bases between. This CDR3 contains 13 residues. Germline-derived CDR1 and CDR2 are MNHEY and SVGEGT. The CDR3 sequence: CASSPGFNTEAFF. The CDR3 nucleotides read TGTGCCAGCAGTCCGGGGTTTAACACTGAAGCTTTCTTT.

This clonotype was picked up a small number of times. The chain joins TRBV6-5 to TRBJ1-1, with D unclear. The ends were cut back, 2 bases at V and 4 bases at J, with 8 bases in the middle. Germline V gives CDR1 MNHEY, CDR2 SVGAGI. This CDR3 contains 13 residues. DNA for the CDR3: TGTGCCAGCAGTTACGCGGGCGGCACTGAAGCTTTCTTT. This gives the protein CASSYAGGTEAFF.

This clonotype has more than one count but fewer than ten. The chain employs TRBV3-1 and TRBJ2-7; 7 bases match TRBD1. The germline V gene encodes CDR1 LGHDT and CDR2 YNNKEL (reference sequence). The CDR3 runs to 16 residues. The J segment lost 6 bases and the V segment lost 5 bases, leaving 16 bases of the junction unmatched. CDR3 protein: CASSIRGTVGRVEQYF. In DNA, the CDR3 is TGTGCCAGCAGCATACGAGGGACAGTCGGGCGGGTCGAGCAGTACTTC.

This clonotype was counted ten times or more. The chain employs TRBV12-3 or TRBV12-4 and TRBJ2-3; tentatively, D is TRBD1 (6 bases). The CDR3 runs to 14 residues. The ends were cut back, 3 bases at V and 5 bases at J, with 12 bases in the middle. The CDR3 nucleotides are TGTGCCAGCAGTTTTTACAGGGCGGGAGATACGCAGTATTTT. Translated, it gives CASSFYRAGDTQYF.